The 21 T cell receptor beta chains listed next were all sequenced from one sample in a study of cytomegalovirus exposure and HLA in healthy donors. Vbeta (60) and Jbeta (13) primers were used in the PCR. The data were produced by immunoSEQ multiplex PCR, yet TCRdb's version contains in-frame clones alone and is incomplete. Among some 130,000 clones listed, 50% to 65% were seen once. Sequencing was carried out using PBMCs. The receptors were gathered from a man aged 35 to 55 in good health and CMV-seropositive.

The J gene is TRBJ1-2, the V gene TRBV30; 8 positions match TRBD1. Germline-derived CDR1 and CDR2 are GTSNPN and SVGIG (reference sequence). There are 14 residues in the CDR3. J lost 6 bases, V lost 0 bases, and 6 bases had no gene match. CDR3 nucleotides: TGTGCCTGGAGTGTACCCGGACAGGGTCATGGCTACACCTTC. Amino acid sequence: CAWSVPGQGHGYTF.

This chain connects TRBV10-1 to TRBJ2-1; 12 bases align to TRBD1. There are 15 residues in the CDR3. Losses at the gene ends were 3 bases for V and 8 bases for J; bases not matched to a gene: 5. The V gene's germline CDR1 is WNHNN and CDR2 SYGVQD (reference sequence). The CDR3 sequence is CASSEPGQGADEQFF. In DNA form, the CDR3 reads TGCGCCAGCAGTGAACCGGGACAGGGGGCCGATGAGCAGTTCTTC.

The CDR3 protein is CASSSLGGQETQYF. Here the CDR3 DNA reads TGTGCCAGCAGTTCCCTCGGGGGACAAGAGACCCAGTACTTC. The J gene is TRBJ2-5, the V gene TRBV6-5; TRBD2 might be the D (6 bases). Germline V gene data show CDR1 as MNHEY and CDR2 as SVGAGI. V was trimmed by 4 bases and J by 2 bases, leaving 11 bases between them. The CDR3 covers 14 residues.

The rearrangement links TRBV7-2 to TRBJ2-5; the D gene is possibly TRBD2 (6 bases). The DNA matches TRBJ2-7 better at its end, which makes the J call doubtful. This CDR3 region has 15 residues. The germline gives CDR1 SGHTA, CDR2 FQGNSA. In DNA form, the CDR3 reads TGTGCCAGCAGCTTAGTGGCGGGGATGAACTACGAGCAGTACTTC. Amino acids: CASSLVAGMNYEQYF.

The rearrangement links TRBV21-1 to TRBJ2-7; whether TRBD1, the table's D call, matches the DNA was not checked. TRBV21-1 is tagged as a pseudogene. This CDR3 is built from 17 residues. The CDR3 DNA sequence: TGTGCCAGCAGCAAGGGGCAGACAGGGGCGAAAGCCTACGAGCAGTACTTC. It translates to CASSKGQTGAKAYEQYF.

This sequence joins TRBV5-5 and TRBJ2-2; D remains ambiguous. Germline V gene sequence: CDR1 SGHKS, CDR2 YYEKEE (reference sequence). This CDR3 comprises 15 residues. Trimming cost V 0 bases and J 1 base, with 7 bases left between them. The CDR3: CASSLGQVNTGELFF. Here the CDR3 DNA reads TGTGCCAGCAGCTTGGGTCAGGTGAACACCGGGGAGCTGTTTTTT.

The rearrangement links TRBV5-4 to TRBJ1-3, with 7 bases aligning to TRBD1. Trimming at V came to 4 bases and at J to 0 bases, leaving 4 bases not matched to a gene. The CDR3 is made up of 15 amino acids. The germline gives CDR1 SGHNT, CDR2 YYREEE (reference sequence). CDR3: CASSGRTGSGNTIYF. The CDR3 DNA is TGTGCCAGCAGCGGACGGACAGGCTCTGGAAACACCATATATTTT.

The chain recombines TRBV5-1 with TRBJ1-1, with D unresolved. The CDR3 is made up of 14 amino acids. Trimming stripped 4 bases from V and 4 bases from J, with 14 bases between. Germline CDR1 is SGHRS and CDR2 is YFSETQ. The CDR3 protein is CASSTPAEGTEAFF. In DNA, the CDR3 is TGCGCCAGCAGCACCCCCGCAGAGGGCACTGAAGCTTTCTTT.

This clone was seen just once. CDR3 nucleotide sequence: TGTGCCAGCAGTGACAGATTTGGAAACACCATATATTTT. This codes for CASSDRFGNTIYF. The J gene is TRBJ1-3, the V gene TRBV7-9, with D perhaps TRBD1 (5 bases). The germline V and J ends were trimmed by 6 bases and 3 bases, with 9 bases remaining between them. CDR1 is SEHNR, CDR2 FQNEAQ, per germline (reference sequence). This CDR3 is 13 amino acids long. Combining the CDR3 with reference TRBV7-9 and TRBJ1-3 gives the whole variable domain DTGVSQNPRHKITKRGQNVTFRCDPISEHNRLYWYRQTLGQGPEFLTYFQNEAQLEKSRLLSDRFSAERPKGSFSTLEIQRTEQGDSAMYLCASSDRFGNTIYFGEGSWLTVV.

This clone came up a few times. This chain joins TRBV9 and TRBJ2-2; 7 positions agree with TRBD1. There are 14 residues in the CDR3. Germline CDR1 is SGDLS and CDR2 is YYNGEE. Trimming removed 4 bases from V and 5 bases from J; junction bases left unmatched: 5. CDR3 sequence reads: CASSSSRGTGELFF. The CDR3 region has the DNA TGTGCCAGCAGCTCTAGCAGGGGGACCGGGGAGCTGTTTTTT.

The chain has TRBV6-6 and TRBJ2-7; 9 bases map to TRBD2. The CDR3 covers 16 residues. Germline values: CDR1 MNHNY, CDR2 SVGAGI (reference sequence). V was pared by 2 bases and J by 1 base, with 6 bases of the junction left unmatched. CDR3: CASSYELAGYSYEQYF. As DNA, the CDR3 is TGTGCCAGCAGTTACGAGCTAGCGGGATATTCCTACGAGCAGTACTTC.

The chain carries TRBV5-4 and TRBJ1-1, with D unresolved. The germline V gene encodes CDR1 SGHNT and CDR2 YYREEE (reference sequence). Trimming took 0 bases from V and 0 from J, leaving 6 bases between them. There are 14 residues in the CDR3. DNA of the CDR3: TGTGCCAGCAGCTTGGCAGGTATGAACACTGAAGCTTTCTTT. Translating it yields CASSLAGMNTEAFF.

The chain uses TRBV2 and TRBJ2-5; TRBD1 matches 8 bases. The J call is in doubt because the DNA end fits TRBJ2-7 better. This CDR3 has 16 amino acids. CDR1 and CDR2 from the germline V gene are SNHLY and FYNNEI. This CDR3 reads CASSEMGQGALGEQYF. CDR3 in DNA: TGTGCCAGCAGTGAAATGGGGCAGGGGGCCCTAGGCGAGCAGTACTTC.

The gene calls are TRBV5-6 and TRBJ2-4; 7 positions match TRBD1. J lost 8 bases, V lost 6 bases, and 5 bases had no gene match. In germline, CDR1 is SGHDT, CDR2 YYEEEE. The CDR3 runs to 12 residues. The CDR3 protein is CASNRGGDIQYF. The CDR3 bases are TGTGCCAGCAATCGAGGGGGCGACATTCAGTACTTC.

The rearrangement links TRBV9 to TRBJ1-5, with 7 bases aligning to TRBD1. Germline CDR1 and CDR2: SGDLS and YYNGEE. With V trimmed by 3 bases and J by 0 bases, 3 bases remained unmatched. This CDR3 is 15 amino acids long. The DNA of the CDR3 is TGTGCCAGCAGCGCAGGGACAGATAGCAATCAGCCCCAGCATTTT. The encoded protein is CASSAGTDSNQPQHF.

The rearrangement joins TRBV5-1 to TRBJ2-1; 8 positions match TRBD2. CDR3 length: 15 amino acids. Germline loops: CDR1 SGHRS, CDR2 YFSETQ. V was clipped by 4 bases and J by 6 bases; unmatched bases: 9. CDR3 DNA sequence: TGCGCCAGCAGCGCACCCGGGGGGGGGAGCAATGAGCAGTTCTTC. Protein product: CASSAPGGGSNEQFF.

CDR3 protein: CASSPGQGFPYEQYF. The DNA for the CDR3 is TGCGCCAGCAGCCCAGGACAGGGATTCCCCTACGAGCAGTACTTC. The rearrangement joins TRBV5-1 to TRBJ2-7; 8 bases align to TRBD1. The CDR3 consists of 15 residues. Trimming took 4 bases from V and 2 from J; bases not matched to a gene: 8. The germline gives CDR1 SGHRS, CDR2 YFSETQ. The whole variable domain, filled in from reference TRBV5-1 and TRBJ2-7, reads KAGVTQTPRYLIKTRGQQVTLSCSPISGHRSVSWYQQTPGQGLQFLFEYFSETQRNKGNFPGRFSGRQFSNSRSEMNVSTLELGDSALYLCASSPGQGFPYEQYFGPGTRLTVT.

This clone turned up a few times. The chain employs TRBV19 and TRBJ2-1, with 9 bases that match TRBD2. CDR1 is LNHDA, CDR2 SQIVND, per germline (reference sequence). Germline trimming cut 3 bases from V and 1 base from J; bases unmatched to any gene: 1. The CDR3 consists of 15 residues. The chain's CDR3 is CASSMLAGSYNEQFF. The CDR3, as DNA: TGTGCCAGTAGTATGCTAGCGGGGTCCTACAATGAGCAGTTCTTC.

This clone was counted a few times. CDR3: CASSEASPAADWQGVIQPQHF. The DNA of the CDR3 is TGTGCCAGCAGTGAAGCCAGTCCGGCGGCTGACTGGCAGGGGGTAATTCAGCCCCAGCATTTT. V usage is TRBV2 and J usage is TRBJ1-5, with TRBD1 identical over 7 bases. The CDR3 runs to 21 residues. The V and J ends lost 0 bases and 6 bases, in that order; junction bases with no gene match: 23. The V gene's germline CDR1 is SNHLY and CDR2 FYNNEI.

For this clone: As the CDR3 is not closed by the conserved phenylalanine or tryptophan, this likely results from a read error. It is unclear where the CDR3 begins or ends on the DNA, so no DNA is shown, and the CDR3 is as TCRdb lists it. V usage is TRBV2 and J usage is TRBJ2-7; the table's TRBD2 call for D was not verified on the DNA. The CDR3 spans 14 amino acids, including both terminal residues. Germline CDR1 reads SNHLY; CDR2 reads FYNNEI. The CDR3: CASRLTSGGLRGTL.

This sequence joins TRBV7-9 and TRBJ2-3; D unclear. Trimming stripped 6 bases from V and 2 bases from J, with 6 bases between. Germline CDR1 reads SEHNR; CDR2 reads FQNEAQ (reference sequence). The CDR3 totals 12 residues. The CDR3 is CASRWLTDTQYF. As DNA, the CDR3 is TGTGCCAGCAGATGGCTCACAGATACGCAGTATTTT.